This T cell receptor (beta chain) was captured by sequencing in a study of brain T cells in children with intractable seizures. TCRdb's table, derived via immunoSEQ multiplex PCR, lists solely in-frame clones and lacks some. Found here are hundreds of thousands of clones, roughly 92% of them singletons; the top ten hold roughly 5.8%. This CDR3 comprises 13 residues. Germline assignment: CDR1 MNHEY and CDR2 SVGAGI. After removal of 9 bases from V and 0 bases from J, the junction contained 5 bases not matched to a gene. As to this clone: What it binds is not known.

Study conclusions and caveats: Viral specificity was inferred only from CDR3 similarity; HCMV serostatus was unknown.

This sample's time point: blood from clinic visit 5 months post-surgery; TSC patient then seizure free. Surgery cases with the highest brain T cell transcript signatures were chosen for sequencing. The gene calls are TRBV6-5 and TRBJ2-7; TRBD2 agrees at 7 bases. The TCR sequence derives from a boy younger than two with tuberous sclerosis and intractable seizures. The source was peripheral blood, collected 5 to 6 months after surgery. For the CDR3, the DNA is TGTGCCAGTGGGGACTATCTCTCCTACGAGCAGTACTTC. Encoded protein: CASGDYLSYEQYF.